This passage covers 10 T cell receptor beta chains from one sample sequenced in a study of tumor-infiltrating lymphocytes in primary liver carcinoma (dated by TCRdb to the late 2010s). TCRdb shows the sequencer as Illumina HiSeq 2500. A constant-region primer and ProtoScript II reverse transcriptase were used to reverse-transcribe TCRbeta-specific cDNA from roughly 480 ng total RNA. Construction of the TCRbeta libraries relied on three nested rounds of multiplex PCR, following a slightly modified ARM-PCR procedure. Each of the first two PCR rounds ran for roughly 9 cycles using multiplex TRBV1-TRBV30 forward primers together with a Cbeta reverse primer. TCRdb redid the processing of the public reads, applying fastp at Q25 and MiXCR, and retained in-frame beta chains. CDR3 protein sequences are deduplicated, and each keeps its most common genes and DNA. This sample has approximately 330,000 distinct CDR3 sequences in its table, and less than 65% of those were observed once. The ten largest make up roughly 6% of the sample.

Blood RNA was extracted from unsorted whole blood with TRIzol reagent; germline DNA came from the DNeasy Blood & Tissue kit. The source material was peripheral blood. The source of these receptors is a middle-aged man with primary liver carcinoma and hepatitis B virus infection.

The sample holds many counts of this clonotype. The rearrangement joins TRBV11-2 to TRBJ2-5; D is undetermined. Germline lookup yields CDR1 SGHAT and CDR2 FQNNGV. This CDR3 is built from 12 residues. Trimming pared 5 bases from V and 4 bases from J, leaving 8 bases between. CDR3 bases: TGTGCCAGCAGCCCACTGGGAGAGACCCAGTACTTC. It yields the protein CASSPLGETQYF.

This clonotype was observed a few times. V and J are TRBV28 and TRBJ2-3, with D unresolved. The V and J ends lost 5 bases and 7 bases respectively, with 7 bases between them. Germline V gives CDR1 MDHEN, CDR2 SYDVKM. The CDR3 sequence is 11 residues long. Here the CDR3 reads CASSDDYTQYF. The CDR3 region has the DNA TGTGCCAGCAGTGACGACTATACGCAGTATTTT.

In regard to this clonotype: A clone one base away is much larger, so this may be a read error. The V and J genes are TRBV6-2 or TRBV6-3 and TRBJ2-7; 8 bases fit TRBD2. The CDR3 sequence is 14 residues long. In germline, CDR1 is MNHEY, CDR2 SVGEGT. DNA of the CDR3: TGTGCCAGGAGTTACCGGGAGGGTCTTTACGAGCAGTACTTC. Amino acid sequence: CARSYREGLYEQYF.

This sequence joins TRBV5-4 and TRBJ2-3; a weak D match, TRBD1 (6 bases). The CDR3 runs to 14 residues. Between the trimmed V and J ends, which lost 6 bases and 2 bases, there was a span of 13 bases. Germline V gene data show CDR1 as SGHNT and CDR2 as YYREEE (reference sequence). The CDR3 region is CASTPGQTTDTQYF. In DNA form, the CDR3 reads TGTGCCAGCACCCCCGGACAGACCACAGATACGCAGTATTTT.

The chain joins TRBV5-4 to TRBJ1-2; D might be TRBD1 (6 bases). The CDR3 consists of 14 residues. CDR1 SGHNT and CDR2 YYREEE come from the germline V gene (reference sequence). The ends were cut back, 0 bases at V and 6 bases at J, with 12 bases in the middle. For the CDR3, the DNA is TGTGCCAGCAGCTTGGGGACAGAGGATCATGGCTACACCTTC. Translating it yields CASSLGTEDHGYTF.

Concerning this clonotype: No conserved phenylalanine or tryptophan ends this CDR3, so it is likely a read error. The DNA is omitted, as the CDR3 cannot be located on it reliably, and the CDR3 follows TCRdb's listing. The gene calls are TRBV28 and TRBJ2-3. The germline CDR1 and CDR2 sequences are MDHEN and SYDVKM. From its first to its last residue, the CDR3 has 13 amino acids. CDR3 sequence: CASSFASTDTRYI.

On this clonotype itself: Germline and junction disagree at one end, which may indicate a read error. The CDR3 region is CASSEPGAGELFF. The CDR3 DNA reads as TGCGCCAGCAGTGAGCCGGGGGCCGGGGAGTTGTTTTTT. The chain links TRBV10-1 to TRBJ2-2, with D perhaps assigned TRBD1 or TRBD2 (6 bases each). Germline V CDR1 and CDR2: WNHNN, SYGVQD (reference sequence). The CDR3 totals 13 residues.

Worth noting for this clonotype: One end of the junction is discordant with germline, which a read error may explain. The chain combines TRBV11-2 with TRBJ2-1, with a weak D call TRBD1 (5 bases). Germline CDR1 is SGHAT and CDR2 is FQNNGV. This CDR3 has 13 residues. CDR3 in DNA: TGTGCCCGCAGTTTACCAGGGCTTAATGAGCAGTTCTTC. Amino acid sequence: CARSLPGLNEQFF.

On this clonotype: The junction does not match germline at one end; this may be a read error. The J gene is TRBJ2-1, the V gene TRBV11-3; TRBD2 agrees at 7 bases. The CDR3 is 14 amino acids. CDR1 and CDR2 from the germline V gene are SGHNT and YENEEA. Here the CDR3 DNA reads TGTGCCAGCTCCAGTACCCTTTCGGCGGGGGAGCAATTCTTC. It specifies CASSSTLSAGEQFF.

As for this clonotype: This likely comes from a read error, as the CDR3 has no conserved phenylalanine or tryptophan at its end. The chain joins TRBV29-1 to TRBJ2-1; 7 nucleotides agree with TRBD2. The V gene's germline CDR1 is SQVTM and CDR2 ANQGSEA. CDR3 size: 13 residues. V lost 7 bases and J lost 10; bases outside the gene matches: 13. CDR3 sequence (DNA): TGCAGCGGGGGGGGAGGGTCAAACGACGAGCAGTTCTTA. Translated, it gives CSGGGGSNDEQFL.